Sequencing of this TCR beta chain was carried out in a study of T cell responses to AZD1222 COVID-19 vaccine. Only in-frame clones appear in the TCRdb table, and some are missing; sequencing was by immunoSEQ multiplex PCR. The table lists about 84,000 clones, 70% to 90% of them singletons, with 1.5% in the top ten. Trimming shortened V by 2 bases and J by 1 base, and 11 bases separated the two germline ends. Germline CDR1 reads LNHDA; CDR2 reads SQIVND (reference sequence). CDR3 size: 15 residues. This chain uses TRBV19 with TRBJ1-1; possible D gene TRBD1, 6 bases. The specimen comprised peripheral blood, sampled on day 0 of AZD1222 vaccination. The source of this sequence is an adult in good health. The CDR3 sequence is CASSIMAGANTEAFF. The CDR3 region has the DNA TGTGCCAGTAGTATAATGGCAGGGGCGAACACTGAAGCTTTCTTT.